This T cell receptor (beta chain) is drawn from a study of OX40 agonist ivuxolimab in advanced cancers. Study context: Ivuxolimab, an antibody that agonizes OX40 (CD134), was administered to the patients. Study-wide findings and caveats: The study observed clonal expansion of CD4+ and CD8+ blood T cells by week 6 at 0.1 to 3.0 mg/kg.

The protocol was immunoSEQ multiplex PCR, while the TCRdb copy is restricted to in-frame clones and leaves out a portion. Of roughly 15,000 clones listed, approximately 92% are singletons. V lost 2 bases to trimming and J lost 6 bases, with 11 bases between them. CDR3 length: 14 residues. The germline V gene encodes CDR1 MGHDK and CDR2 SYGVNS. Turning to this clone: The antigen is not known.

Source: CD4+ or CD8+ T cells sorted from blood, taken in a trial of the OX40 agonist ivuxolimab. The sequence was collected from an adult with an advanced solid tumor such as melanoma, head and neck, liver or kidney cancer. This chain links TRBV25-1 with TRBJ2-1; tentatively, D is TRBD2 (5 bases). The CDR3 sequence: CASSEIGLGNEQFF. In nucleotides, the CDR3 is TGTGCCAGCAGTGAAATCGGACTCGGCAATGAGCAGTTCTTC.